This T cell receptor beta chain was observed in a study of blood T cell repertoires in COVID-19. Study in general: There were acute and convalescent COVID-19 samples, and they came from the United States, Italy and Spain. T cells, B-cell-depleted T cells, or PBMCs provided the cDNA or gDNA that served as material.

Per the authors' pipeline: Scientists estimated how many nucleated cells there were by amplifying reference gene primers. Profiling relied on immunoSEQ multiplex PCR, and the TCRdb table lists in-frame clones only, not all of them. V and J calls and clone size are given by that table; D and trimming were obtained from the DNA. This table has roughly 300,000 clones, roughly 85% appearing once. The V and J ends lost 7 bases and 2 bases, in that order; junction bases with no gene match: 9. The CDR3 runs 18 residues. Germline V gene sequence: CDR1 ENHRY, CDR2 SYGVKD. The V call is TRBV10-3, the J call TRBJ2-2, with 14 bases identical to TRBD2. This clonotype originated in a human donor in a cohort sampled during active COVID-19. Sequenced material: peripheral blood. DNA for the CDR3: TGTGCCATCACCCCCGGACTAGCGGGGGGCCTAAACACCGGGGAGCTGTTTTTT. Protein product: CAITPGLAGGLNTGELFF.